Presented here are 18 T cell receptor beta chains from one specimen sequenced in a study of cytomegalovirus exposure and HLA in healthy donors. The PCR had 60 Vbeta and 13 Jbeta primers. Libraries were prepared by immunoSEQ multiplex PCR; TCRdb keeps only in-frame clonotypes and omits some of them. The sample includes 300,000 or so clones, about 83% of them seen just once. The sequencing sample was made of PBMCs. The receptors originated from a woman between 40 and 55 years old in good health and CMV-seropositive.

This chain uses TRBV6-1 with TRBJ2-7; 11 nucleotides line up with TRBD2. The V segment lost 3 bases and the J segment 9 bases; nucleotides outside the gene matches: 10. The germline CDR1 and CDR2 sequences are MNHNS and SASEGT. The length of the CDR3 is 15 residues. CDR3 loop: CASSEVGLAGGWQYF. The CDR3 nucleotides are TGTGCCAGCAGTGAGGTCGGGCTAGCGGGAGGTTGGCAGTACTTC.

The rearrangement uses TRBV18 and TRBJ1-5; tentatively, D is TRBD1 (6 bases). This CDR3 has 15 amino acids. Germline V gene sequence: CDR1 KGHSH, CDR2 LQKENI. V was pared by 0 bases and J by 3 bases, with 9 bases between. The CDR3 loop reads CASSPPGTPNQPQHF. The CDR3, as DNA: TGTGCCAGCTCACCACCTGGGACACCCAATCAGCCCCAGCATTTT.

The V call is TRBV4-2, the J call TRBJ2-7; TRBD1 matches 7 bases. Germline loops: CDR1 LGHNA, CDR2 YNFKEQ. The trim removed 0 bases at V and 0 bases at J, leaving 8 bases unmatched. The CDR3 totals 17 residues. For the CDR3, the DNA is TGTGCCAGCAGCCAAGAGCCCGGCAGGGGGTTCTCCTACGAGCAGTACTTC. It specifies CASSQEPGRGFSYEQYF.

The CDR3 nucleotides read TGTGCCAGCATCCCCTTTGGGGCAGGGGTGAACACTGAAGCTTTCTTT. Its protein is CASIPFGAGVNTEAFF. This rearrangement joins TRBV25-1 to TRBJ1-1; TRBD1 is a possible D gene (6 bases). Trimming cost V 7 bases and J 0 bases, with 18 bases left between them. This CDR3 has 16 residues. Germline V lookup: CDR1 MGHDK, CDR2 SYGVNS.

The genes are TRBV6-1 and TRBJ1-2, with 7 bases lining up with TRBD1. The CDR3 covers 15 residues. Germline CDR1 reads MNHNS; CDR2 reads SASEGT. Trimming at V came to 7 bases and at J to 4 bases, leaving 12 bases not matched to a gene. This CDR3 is CASNHLGAGGYGYTF. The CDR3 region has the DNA TGTGCCAGCAACCACCTTGGGGCAGGGGGCTATGGCTACACCTTC.

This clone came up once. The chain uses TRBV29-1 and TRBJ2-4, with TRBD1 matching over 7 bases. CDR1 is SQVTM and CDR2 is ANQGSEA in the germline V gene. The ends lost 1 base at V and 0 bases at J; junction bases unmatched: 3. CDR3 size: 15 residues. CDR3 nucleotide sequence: TGCAGCGTTGAAGTGGACAGGTTAGCCAAAAACATTCAGTACTTC. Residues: CSVEVDRLAKNIQYF.

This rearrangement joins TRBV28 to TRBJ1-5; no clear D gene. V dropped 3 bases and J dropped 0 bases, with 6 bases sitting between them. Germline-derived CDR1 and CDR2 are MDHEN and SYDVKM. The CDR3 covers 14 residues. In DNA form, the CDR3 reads TGTGCCAGCAGTTTTCAGGTTAGCAATCAGCCCCAGCATTTT. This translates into CASSFQVSNQPQHF.

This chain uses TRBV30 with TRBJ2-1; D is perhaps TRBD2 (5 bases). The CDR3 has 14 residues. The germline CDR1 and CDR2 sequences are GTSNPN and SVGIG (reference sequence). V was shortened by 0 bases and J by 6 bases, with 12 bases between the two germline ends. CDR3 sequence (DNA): TGTGCCTGGAGTGTAGAGGCTAGCTCCAATGAGCAGTTCTTC. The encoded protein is CAWSVEASSNEQFF.

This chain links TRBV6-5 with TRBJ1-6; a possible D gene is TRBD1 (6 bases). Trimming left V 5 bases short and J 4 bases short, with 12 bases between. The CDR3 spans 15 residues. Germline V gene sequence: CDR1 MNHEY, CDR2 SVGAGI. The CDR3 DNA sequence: TGTGCCAGCAGTACCGGGACATTATATAATTCACCCCTCCACTTT. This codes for CASSTGTLYNSPLHF.

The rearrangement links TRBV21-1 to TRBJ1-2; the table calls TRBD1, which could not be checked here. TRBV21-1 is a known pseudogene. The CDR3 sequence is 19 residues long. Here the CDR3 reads CASSKVEGQGAKTNYGYTF. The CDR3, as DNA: TGTGCCAGCAGCAAAGTTGAGGGACAGGGGGCGAAAACCAACTATGGCTACACCTTC.

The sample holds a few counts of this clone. The CDR3 DNA follows: TGTGCCTGGAGTTTTTCCGGGACTAGCGGAGCCAGGGAGCAGTACTTC. Encoded protein: CAWSFSGTSGAREQYF. The chain links TRBV30 to TRBJ2-7; 11 nucleotides agree with TRBD2. The length of the CDR3 is 16 residues. The trim removed 2 bases at V and 7 bases at J, leaving 13 bases unmatched. Per germline, CDR1 GTSNPN and CDR2 SVGIG (reference sequence).

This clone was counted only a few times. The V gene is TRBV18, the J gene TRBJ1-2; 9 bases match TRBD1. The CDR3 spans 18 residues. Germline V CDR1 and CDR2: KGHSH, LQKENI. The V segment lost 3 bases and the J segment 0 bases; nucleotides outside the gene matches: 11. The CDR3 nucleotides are TGTGCCAGCTCACCCACCGCGGACAGGGGATTCTCTAACTATGGCTACACCTTC. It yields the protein CASSPTADRGFSNYGYTF.

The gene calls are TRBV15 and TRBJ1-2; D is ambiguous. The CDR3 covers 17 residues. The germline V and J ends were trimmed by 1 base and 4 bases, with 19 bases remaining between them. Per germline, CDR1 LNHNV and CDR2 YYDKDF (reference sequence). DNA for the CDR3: TGTGCCACCAGCAGAGCCGGCACACCAGGTGGAGGCTATGGCTACACCTTC. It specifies CATSRAGTPGGGYGYTF. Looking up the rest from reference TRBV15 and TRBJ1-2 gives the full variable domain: DAMVIQNPRYQVTQFGKPVTLSCSQTLNHNVMYWYQQKSSQAPKLLFHYYDKDFNNEADTPDNFQSRRPNTSFCFLDIRSPGLGDTAMYLCATSRAGTPGGGYGYTFGSGTRLTVV.

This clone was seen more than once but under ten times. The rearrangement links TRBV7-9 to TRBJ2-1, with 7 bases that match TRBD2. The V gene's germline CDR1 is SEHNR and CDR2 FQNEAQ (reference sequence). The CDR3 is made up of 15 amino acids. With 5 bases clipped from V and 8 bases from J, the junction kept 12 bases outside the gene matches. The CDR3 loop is CASSQTRDYRDEQFF. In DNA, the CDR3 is TGTGCCAGCAGCCAGACCCGGGACTACAGAGATGAGCAGTTCTTC.

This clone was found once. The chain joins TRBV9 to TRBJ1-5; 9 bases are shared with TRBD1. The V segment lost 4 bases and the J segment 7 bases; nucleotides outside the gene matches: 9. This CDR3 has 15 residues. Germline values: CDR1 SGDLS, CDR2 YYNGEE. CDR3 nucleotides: TGTGCCAGCAGCCCCGGACAGGGGAAAGGGCAGCCCCAGCATTTT. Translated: CASSPGQGKGQPQHF.

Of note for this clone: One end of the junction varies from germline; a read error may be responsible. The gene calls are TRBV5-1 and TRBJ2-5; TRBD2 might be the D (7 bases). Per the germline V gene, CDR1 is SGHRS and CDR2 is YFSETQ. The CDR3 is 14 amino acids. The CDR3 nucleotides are TGTGCCAGCAGCTTGGTCGGGGGGCGAGAGACCCAGTACTTC. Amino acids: CASSLVGGRETQYF.

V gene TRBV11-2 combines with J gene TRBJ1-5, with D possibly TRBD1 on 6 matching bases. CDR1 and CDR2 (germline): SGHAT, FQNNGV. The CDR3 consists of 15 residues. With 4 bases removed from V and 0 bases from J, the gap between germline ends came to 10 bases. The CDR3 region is CASSSGQSSNQPQHF. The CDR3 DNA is TGTGCCAGCAGCTCAGGACAGAGTAGCAATCAGCCCCAGCATTTT.

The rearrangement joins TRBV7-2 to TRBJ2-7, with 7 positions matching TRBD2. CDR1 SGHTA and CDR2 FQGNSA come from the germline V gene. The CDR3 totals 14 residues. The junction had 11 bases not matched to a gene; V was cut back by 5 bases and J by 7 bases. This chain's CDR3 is CASSRLAEPREQYF. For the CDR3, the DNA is TGTGCCAGCAGCCGTCTAGCGGAGCCTCGGGAGCAGTACTTC.